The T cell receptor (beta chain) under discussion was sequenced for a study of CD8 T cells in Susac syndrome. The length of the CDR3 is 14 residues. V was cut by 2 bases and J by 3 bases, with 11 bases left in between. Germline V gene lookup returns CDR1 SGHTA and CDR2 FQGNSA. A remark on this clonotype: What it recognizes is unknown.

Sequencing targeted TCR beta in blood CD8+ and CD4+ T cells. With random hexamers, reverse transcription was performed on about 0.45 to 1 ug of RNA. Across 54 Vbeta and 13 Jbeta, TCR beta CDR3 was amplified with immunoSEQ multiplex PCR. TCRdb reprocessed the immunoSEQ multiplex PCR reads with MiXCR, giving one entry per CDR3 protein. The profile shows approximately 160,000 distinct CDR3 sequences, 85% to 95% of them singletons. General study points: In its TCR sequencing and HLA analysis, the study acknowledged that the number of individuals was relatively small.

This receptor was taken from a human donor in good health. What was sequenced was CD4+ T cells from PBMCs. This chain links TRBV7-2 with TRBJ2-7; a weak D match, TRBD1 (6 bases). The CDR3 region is CASSLYQDSYEQYF. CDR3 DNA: TGTGCCAGCAGCTTATATCAGGACAGCTACGAGCAGTACTTC.